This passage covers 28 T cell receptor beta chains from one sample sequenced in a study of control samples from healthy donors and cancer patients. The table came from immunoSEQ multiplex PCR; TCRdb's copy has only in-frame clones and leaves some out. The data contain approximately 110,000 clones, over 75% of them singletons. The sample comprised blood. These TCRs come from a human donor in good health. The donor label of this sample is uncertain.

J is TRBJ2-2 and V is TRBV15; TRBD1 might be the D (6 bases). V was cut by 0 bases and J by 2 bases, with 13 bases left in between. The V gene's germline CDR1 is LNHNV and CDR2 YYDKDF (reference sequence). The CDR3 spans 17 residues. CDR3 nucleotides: TGTGCCACCAGCAGAGATCCTTTAGGGACAAACACCGGGGAGCTGTTTTTT. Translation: CATSRDPLGTNTGELFF.

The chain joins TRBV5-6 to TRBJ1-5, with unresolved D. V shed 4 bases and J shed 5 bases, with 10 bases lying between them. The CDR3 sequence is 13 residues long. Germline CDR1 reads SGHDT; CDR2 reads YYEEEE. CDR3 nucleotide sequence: TGTGCCAGCAGCCCGGACCCGGATCAGCCCCAGCATTTT. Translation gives CASSPDPDQPQHF.

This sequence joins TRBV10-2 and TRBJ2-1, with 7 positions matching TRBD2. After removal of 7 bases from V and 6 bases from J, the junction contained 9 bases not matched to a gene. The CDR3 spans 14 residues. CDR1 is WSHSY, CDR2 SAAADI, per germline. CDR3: CASKDWGGSNEQFF. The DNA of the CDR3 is TGCGCCAGCAAAGACTGGGGAGGGTCCAATGAGCAGTTCTTC.

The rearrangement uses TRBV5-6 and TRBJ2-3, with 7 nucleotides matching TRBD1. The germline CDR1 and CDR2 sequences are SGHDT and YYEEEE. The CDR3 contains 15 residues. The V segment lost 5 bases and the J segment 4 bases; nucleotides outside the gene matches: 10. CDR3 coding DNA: TGTGCCAGCAGTCCAGACGCAGGGGGATCAGATACGCAGTATTTT. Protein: CASSPDAGGSDTQYF. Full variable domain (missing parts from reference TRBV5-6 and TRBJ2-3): DAGVTQSPTHLIKTRGQQVTLRCSPKSGHDTVSWYQQALGQGPQFIFQYYEEEERQRGNFPDRFSGHQFPNYSSELNVNALLLGDSALYLCASSPDAGGSDTQYFGPGTRLTVL.

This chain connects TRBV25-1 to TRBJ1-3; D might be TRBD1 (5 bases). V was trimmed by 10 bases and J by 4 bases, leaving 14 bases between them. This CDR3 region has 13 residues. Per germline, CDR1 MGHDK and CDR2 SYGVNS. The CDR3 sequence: CATQGTIGNTIYF. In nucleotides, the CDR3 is TGTGCCACCCAAGGGACGATAGGAAACACCATATATTTT.

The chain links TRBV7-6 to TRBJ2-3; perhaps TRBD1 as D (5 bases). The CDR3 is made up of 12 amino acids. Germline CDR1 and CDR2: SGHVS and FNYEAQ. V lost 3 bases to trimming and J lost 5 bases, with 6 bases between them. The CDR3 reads CASSFRVDTQYF. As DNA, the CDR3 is TGTGCCAGCAGCTTCAGGGTAGATACGCAGTATTTT.

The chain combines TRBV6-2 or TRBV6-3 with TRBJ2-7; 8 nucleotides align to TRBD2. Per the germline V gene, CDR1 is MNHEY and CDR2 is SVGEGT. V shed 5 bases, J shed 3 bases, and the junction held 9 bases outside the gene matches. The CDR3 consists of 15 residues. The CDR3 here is CASSPGRRGDYEQYV. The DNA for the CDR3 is TGTGCCAGCAGTCCCGGGAGGCGGGGGGACTACGAGCAGTACGTC.

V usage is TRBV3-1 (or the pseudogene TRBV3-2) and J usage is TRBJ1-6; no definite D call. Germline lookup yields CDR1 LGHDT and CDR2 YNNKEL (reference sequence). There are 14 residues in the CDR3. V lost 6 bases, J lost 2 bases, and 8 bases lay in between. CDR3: CASRQSTYNSPLHF. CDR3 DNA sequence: TGTGCCAGCAGACAGTCTACCTATAATTCACCCCTCCACTTT.

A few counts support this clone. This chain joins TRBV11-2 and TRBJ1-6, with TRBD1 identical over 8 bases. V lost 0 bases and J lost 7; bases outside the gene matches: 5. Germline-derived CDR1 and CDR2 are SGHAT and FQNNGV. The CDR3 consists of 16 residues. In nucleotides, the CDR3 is TGTGCCAGCAGCTTAGAAGCAGGGGGCGCGAATTCACCCCTCCACTTT. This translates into CASSLEAGGANSPLHF.

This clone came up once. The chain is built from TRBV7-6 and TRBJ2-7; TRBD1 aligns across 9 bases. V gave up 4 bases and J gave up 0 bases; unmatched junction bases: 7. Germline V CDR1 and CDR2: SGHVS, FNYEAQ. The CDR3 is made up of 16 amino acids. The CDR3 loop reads CASSSRTGANSYEQYF. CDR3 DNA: TGTGCCAGCAGCTCAAGGACAGGGGCCAACTCCTACGAGCAGTACTTC.

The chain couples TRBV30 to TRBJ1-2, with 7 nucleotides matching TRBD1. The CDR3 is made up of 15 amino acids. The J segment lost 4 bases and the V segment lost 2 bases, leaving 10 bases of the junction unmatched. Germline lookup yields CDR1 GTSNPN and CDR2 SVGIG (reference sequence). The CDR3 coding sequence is TGTGCCTGGAGTCCCGAGGACAGGTTCTTCTATGGCTACACCTTC. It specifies CAWSPEDRFFYGYTF. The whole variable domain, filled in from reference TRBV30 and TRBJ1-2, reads SQTIHQWPATLVQPVGSPLSLECTVEGTSNPNLYWYRQAAGRGLQLLFYSVGIGQISSEVPQNLSASRPQDRQFILSSKKLLLSDSGFYLCAWSPEDRFFYGYTFGSGTRLTVV.

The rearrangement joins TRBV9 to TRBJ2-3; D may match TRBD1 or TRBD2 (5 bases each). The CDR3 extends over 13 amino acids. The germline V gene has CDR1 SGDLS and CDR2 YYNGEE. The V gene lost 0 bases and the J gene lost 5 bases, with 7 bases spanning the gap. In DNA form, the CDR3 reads TGTGCCAGCAGCGTAGTGGGGGAAGATACGCAGTATTTT. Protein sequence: CASSVVGEDTQYF.

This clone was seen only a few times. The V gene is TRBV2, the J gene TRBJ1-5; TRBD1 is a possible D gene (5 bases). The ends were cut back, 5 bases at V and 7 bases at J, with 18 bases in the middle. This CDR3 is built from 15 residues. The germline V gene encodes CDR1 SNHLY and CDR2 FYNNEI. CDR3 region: CASSLDQGNMQPQHF. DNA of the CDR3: TGTGCCAGCAGTCTGGATCAGGGTAATATGCAGCCCCAGCATTTT.

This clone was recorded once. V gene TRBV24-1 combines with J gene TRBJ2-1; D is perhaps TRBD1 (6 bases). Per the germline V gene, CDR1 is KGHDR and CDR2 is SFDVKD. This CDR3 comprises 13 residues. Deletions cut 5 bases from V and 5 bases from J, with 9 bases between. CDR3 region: CATSVGANNEQFF. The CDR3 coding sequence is TGTGCCACCAGTGTGGGGGCCAACAATGAGCAGTTCTTC.

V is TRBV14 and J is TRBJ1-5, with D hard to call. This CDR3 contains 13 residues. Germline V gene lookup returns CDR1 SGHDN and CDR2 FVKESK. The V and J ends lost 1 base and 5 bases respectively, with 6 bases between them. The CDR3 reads CASSQGGHQPQHF. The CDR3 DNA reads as TGTGCCAGCAGCCAAGGGGGTCATCAGCCCCAGCATTTT. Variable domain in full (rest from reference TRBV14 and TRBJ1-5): EAGVTQFPSHSVIEKGQTVTLRCDPISGHDNLYWYRRVMGKEIKFLLHFVKESKQDESGMPNNRFLAERTGGTYSTLKVQPAELEDSGVYFCASSQGGHQPQHFGDGTRLSIL.

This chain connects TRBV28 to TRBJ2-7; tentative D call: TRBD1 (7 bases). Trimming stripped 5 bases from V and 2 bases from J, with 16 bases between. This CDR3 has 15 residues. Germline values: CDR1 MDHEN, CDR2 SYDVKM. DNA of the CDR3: TGTGCCAGCAGTCTGCGCGGGGACAGCCCCTACGAGCAGTACTTC. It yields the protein CASSLRGDSPYEQYF.

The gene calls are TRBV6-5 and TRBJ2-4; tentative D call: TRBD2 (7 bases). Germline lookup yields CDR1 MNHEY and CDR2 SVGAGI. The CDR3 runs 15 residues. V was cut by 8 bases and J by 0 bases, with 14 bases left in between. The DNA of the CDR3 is TGTGCCAGCGGGGAGGGGGGGGCAGCCAAAAACATTCAGTACTTC. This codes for CASGEGGAAKNIQYF.

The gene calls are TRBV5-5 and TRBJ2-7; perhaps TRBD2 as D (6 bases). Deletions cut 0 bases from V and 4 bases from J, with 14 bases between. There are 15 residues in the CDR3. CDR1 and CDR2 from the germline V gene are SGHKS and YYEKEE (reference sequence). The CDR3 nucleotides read TGTGCCAGCAGCTTGGATTGGATGGCGGGGTACGAGCAGTACTTC. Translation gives CASSLDWMAGYEQYF.

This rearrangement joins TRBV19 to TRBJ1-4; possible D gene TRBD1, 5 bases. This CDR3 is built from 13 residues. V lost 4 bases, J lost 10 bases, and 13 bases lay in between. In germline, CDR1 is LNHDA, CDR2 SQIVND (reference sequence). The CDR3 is CASSSRDEGKLFF. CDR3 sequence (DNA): TGTGCCAGTAGTAGCCGGGACGAGGGAAAACTGTTTTTT.

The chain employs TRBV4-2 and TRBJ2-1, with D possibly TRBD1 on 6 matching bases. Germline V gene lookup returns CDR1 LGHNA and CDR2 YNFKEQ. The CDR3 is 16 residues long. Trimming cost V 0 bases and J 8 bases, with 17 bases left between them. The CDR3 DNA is TGTGCCAGCAGCCAAGAGTGGGGGCGAACTAAAGATGAGCAGTTCTTC. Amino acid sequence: CASSQEWGRTKDEQFF.

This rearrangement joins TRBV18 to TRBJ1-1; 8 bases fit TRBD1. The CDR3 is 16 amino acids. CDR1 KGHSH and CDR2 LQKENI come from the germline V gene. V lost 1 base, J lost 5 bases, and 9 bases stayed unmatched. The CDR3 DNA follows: TGTGCCAGCTCACCACTACAACAGGGGGTGGGGACTGAAGCTTTCTTT. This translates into CASSPLQQGVGTEAFF.

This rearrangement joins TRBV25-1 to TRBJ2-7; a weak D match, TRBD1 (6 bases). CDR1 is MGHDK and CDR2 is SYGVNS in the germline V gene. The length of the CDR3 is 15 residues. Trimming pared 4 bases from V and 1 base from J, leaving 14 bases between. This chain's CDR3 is CASSASGALSYEQYF. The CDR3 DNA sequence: TGTGCCAGCAGTGCGTCAGGGGCCCTGTCCTACGAGCAGTACTTC.

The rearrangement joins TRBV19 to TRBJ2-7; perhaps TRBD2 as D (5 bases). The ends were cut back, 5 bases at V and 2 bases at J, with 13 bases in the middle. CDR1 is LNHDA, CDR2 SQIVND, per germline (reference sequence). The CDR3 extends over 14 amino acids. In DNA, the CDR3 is TGTGCCAGTAGTGCATCGGACGGGACCTACGAGCAGTACTTC. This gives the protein CASSASDGTYEQYF. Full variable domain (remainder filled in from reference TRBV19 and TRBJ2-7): DGGITQSPKYLFRKEGQNVTLSCEQNLNHDAMYWYRQDPGQGLRLIYYSQIVNDFQKGDIAEGYSVSREKKESFPLTVTSAQKNPTAFYLCASSASDGTYEQYFGPGTRLTVT.

The CDR3 region is CAGSQGDGYTF. CDR3 in DNA: TGTGCCGGGAGCCAGGGGGATGGCTACACCTTC. The chain links TRBV28 to TRBJ1-2, with 7 bases identical to TRBD1. J gave up 6 bases and V 11 bases, and 6 bases lay outside the gene matches. This CDR3 spans 11 amino acids. The V gene's germline CDR1 is MDHEN and CDR2 SYDVKM.

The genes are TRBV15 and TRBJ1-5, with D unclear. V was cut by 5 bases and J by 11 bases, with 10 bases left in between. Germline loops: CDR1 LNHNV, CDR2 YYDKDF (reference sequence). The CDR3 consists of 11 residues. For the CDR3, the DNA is TGTGCCACCAGCGAGGGCGCAGCCCAGCATTTT. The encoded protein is CATSEGAAQHF. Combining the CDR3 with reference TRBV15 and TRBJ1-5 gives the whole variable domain DAMVIQNPRYQVTQFGKPVTLSCSQTLNHNVMYWYQQKSSQAPKLLFHYYDKDFNNEADTPDNFQSRRPNTSFCFLDIRSPGLGDTAMYLCATSEGAAQHFGDGTRLSIL.

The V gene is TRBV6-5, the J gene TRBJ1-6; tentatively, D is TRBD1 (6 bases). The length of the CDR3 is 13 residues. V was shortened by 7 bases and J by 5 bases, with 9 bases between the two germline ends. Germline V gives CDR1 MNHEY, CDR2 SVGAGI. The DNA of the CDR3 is TGTGCCAGCAAGGGGGTGCATAATTCACCCCTCCACTTT. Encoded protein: CASKGVHNSPLHF.

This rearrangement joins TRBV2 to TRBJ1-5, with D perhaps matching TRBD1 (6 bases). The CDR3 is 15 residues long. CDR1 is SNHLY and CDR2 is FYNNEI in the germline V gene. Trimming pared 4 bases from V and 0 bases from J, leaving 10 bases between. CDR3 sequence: CASSVSRGSNQPQHF. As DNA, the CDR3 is TGTGCCAGCAGTGTTTCCAGGGGTAGCAATCAGCCCCAGCATTTT.

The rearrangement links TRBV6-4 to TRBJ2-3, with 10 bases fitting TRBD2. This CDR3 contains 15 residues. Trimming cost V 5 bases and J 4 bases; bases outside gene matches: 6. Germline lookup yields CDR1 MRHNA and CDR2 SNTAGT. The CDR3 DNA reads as TGTGCCAGCAGTATGAGCGGGGGGGGTTCAGATACGCAGTATTTT. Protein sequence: CASSMSGGGSDTQYF.